Below are 8 T cell receptor beta chains sequenced from a single sample in a study of blood T cell repertoires in COVID-19. The assay was immunoSEQ multiplex PCR, and TCRdb's table has in-frame clones only and misses some. This table has some 190,000 clones, 80% appearing once. Sequenced material: PBMCs or T cells enriched from blood (not recorded which). The receptors come from a man under 40 with acute COVID-19.

J is TRBJ2-6 and V is TRBV2; D is perhaps TRBD2 (5 bases). The CDR3 runs 17 residues. In germline, CDR1 is SNHLY, CDR2 FYNNEI. The V gene lost 8 bases and the J gene lost 0 bases, with 17 bases spanning the gap. The CDR3 region has the DNA TGTGCCAGCCTACCGGTTATCGGGGACTCTGGGGCCAACGTCCTGACTTTC. Its protein is CASLPVIGDSGANVLTF.

The V gene is TRBV27, the J gene TRBJ2-5, with 8 bases that match TRBD2. CDR1 and CDR2 from the germline V gene are MNHEY and SMNVEV (reference sequence). The CDR3 has 14 residues. V was pared by 5 bases and J by 1 base, with 3 bases of the junction left unmatched. The CDR3 nucleotides read TGTGCCAGCAGTCGTGGGACTAGCCAAGAGACCCAGTACTTC. Amino acids: CASSRGTSQETQYF.

The chain employs TRBV11-2 and TRBJ2-7; 9 bases map to TRBD1. Germline lookup yields CDR1 SGHAT and CDR2 FQNNGV. The CDR3 contains 14 residues. Unmatched junction bases numbered 8, after V lost 7 bases and J lost 4 bases. This CDR3 is CASNEKGQGYEQYF. The CDR3 DNA reads TGTGCCAGCAACGAAAAGGGACAGGGTTACGAGCAGTACTTC.

The table lists this clone with a count of one. J is TRBJ2-5 and V is TRBV18; possibly TRBD2 for D (6 bases). V lost 2 bases to trimming and J lost 2 bases, with 9 bases between them. Germline CDR1 is KGHSH and CDR2 is LQKENI. This CDR3 region has 14 residues. The CDR3 DNA sequence: TGTGCCAGCTCACCATTCGGGGGTCAAGAGACCCAGTACTTC. Amino acid sequence: CASSPFGGQETQYF.

This clone appeared once. The chain is built from TRBV3-1 (or the pseudogene TRBV3-2) and TRBJ2-5; D is unclear. Germline V gives CDR1 LGHDT, CDR2 YNNKEL (reference sequence). The CDR3 spans 14 residues. V lost 1 base and J lost 3, with 9 bases in between. CDR3 residues: CASSQAGLKETQYF. The CDR3 nucleotides are TGTGCCAGCAGCCAAGCTGGGCTAAAAGAGACCCAGTACTTC.

The V and J genes are TRBV6-5 and TRBJ1-2, with TRBD1 matching over 9 bases. The CDR3 is made up of 14 amino acids. V lost 5 bases to trimming and J lost 8 bases; unmatched junction nucleotides: 9. Germline CDR1 and CDR2: MNHEY and SVGAGI. This chain's CDR3 is CASSPRDRVSGYTF. CDR3 DNA sequence: TGTGCCAGCAGTCCCCGGGACAGGGTAAGCGGCTACACCTTC.

The genes are TRBV5-1 and TRBJ2-1; perhaps TRBD2 as D (6 bases). Trimming cost V 6 bases and J 0 bases, with 13 bases left between them. The CDR3 runs 15 residues. Germline CDR1 reads SGHRS; CDR2 reads YFSETQ. The CDR3 bases are TGCGCCAGCATGAGGGAGGCCAGCTCCTACAATGAGCAGTTCTTC. Protein sequence: CASMREASSYNEQFF. The variable domain in full, completed from reference TRBV5-1 and TRBJ2-1, reads KAGVTQTPRYLIKTRGQQVTLSCSPISGHRSVSWYQQTPGQGLQFLFEYFSETQRNKGNFPGRFSGRQFSNSRSEMNVSTLELGDSALYLCASMREASSYNEQFFGPGTRLTVL.

This clone was recorded a few times. This sequence joins TRBV29-1 and TRBJ1-1, with D perhaps TRBD1 (5 bases). The CDR3 extends over 14 amino acids. Trimming removed 7 bases from V and 1 base from J, with 16 bases in between. Per germline, CDR1 SQVTM and CDR2 ANQGSEA. CDR3 in amino acids: CSAGGGNGNTEAFF. DNA for the CDR3: TGCAGCGCGGGGGGAGGTAACGGGAACACTGAAGCTTTCTTT.